This TCR beta chain was sequenced during a study of shared clonotypes between healthy human individuals. Overall study findings and caveats: As a rule, naive subsets had a larger estimated richness than memory subsets.

The V gene's germline CDR1 is LGHNA and CDR2 YNFKEQ. CDR3 length equals 14 residues. Trimming left V 3 bases short and J 2 bases short, with 9 bases between. TCRdb's copy holds only in-frame clones and misses some; the assay was immunoSEQ multiplex PCR. The sample lists some 2.3 million clones, over 90% seen once, with about 0.41% in the top ten. Details on this clone: Its antigen is as yet unknown.

The V call is TRBV4-2, the J call TRBJ2-3; D not resolved. The sequenced sample was naive CD4+ T cells from PBMCs. Indicated subset: CD45RA+ positively selected. This sequence was found in a man between 18 and 29 years old in good health. Some clones in this sample may be carry-over from other donors' samples. In nucleotides, the CDR3 is TGTGCCAGCAGCCAGGAAGCGCCCACAGATACGCAGTATTTT. Protein: CASSQEAPTDTQYF.